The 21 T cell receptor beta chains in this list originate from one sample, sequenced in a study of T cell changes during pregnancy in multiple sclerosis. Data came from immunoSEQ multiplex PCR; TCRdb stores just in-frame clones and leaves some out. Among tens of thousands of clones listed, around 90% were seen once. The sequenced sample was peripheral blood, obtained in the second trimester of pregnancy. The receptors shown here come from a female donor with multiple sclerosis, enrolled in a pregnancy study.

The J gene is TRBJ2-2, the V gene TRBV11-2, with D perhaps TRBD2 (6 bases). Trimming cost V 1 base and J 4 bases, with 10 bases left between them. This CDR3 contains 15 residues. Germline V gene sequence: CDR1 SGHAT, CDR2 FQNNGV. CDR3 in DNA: TGTGCCAGCAGCTTAGTCGGGAGAGCCACCGGGGAGCTGTTTTTT. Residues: CASSLVGRATGELFF.

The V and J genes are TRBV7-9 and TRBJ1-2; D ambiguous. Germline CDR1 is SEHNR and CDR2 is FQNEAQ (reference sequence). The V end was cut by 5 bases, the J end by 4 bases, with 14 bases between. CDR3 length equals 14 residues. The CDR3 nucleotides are TGTGCCAGCAGCGTCCGGGAAACGGGCTATGGCTACACCTTC. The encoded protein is CASSVRETGYGYTF.

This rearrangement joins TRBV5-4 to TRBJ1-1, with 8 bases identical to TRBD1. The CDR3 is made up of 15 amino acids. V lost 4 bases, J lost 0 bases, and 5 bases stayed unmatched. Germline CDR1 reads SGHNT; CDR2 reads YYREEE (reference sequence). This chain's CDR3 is CASSPKDRVNTEAFF. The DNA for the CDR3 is TGTGCCAGCAGCCCTAAGGACAGGGTGAACACTGAAGCTTTCTTT.

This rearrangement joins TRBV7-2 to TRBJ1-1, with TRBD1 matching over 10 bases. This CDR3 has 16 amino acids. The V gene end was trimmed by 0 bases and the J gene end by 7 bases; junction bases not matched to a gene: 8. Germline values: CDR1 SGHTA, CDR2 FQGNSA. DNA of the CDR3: TGTGCCAGCAGCTTAGCGGGGACAGGGGTCCCATATGAAGCTTTCTTT. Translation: CASSLAGTGVPYEAFF.

As DNA, the CDR3 is TGCGCCAGCAGCTTTCGCCCGCGTACCTACGAGCAGTACTTC. This sequence encodes CASSFRPRTYEQYF. The chain couples TRBV5-1 to TRBJ2-7; D is unclear. CDR1 SGHRS and CDR2 YFSETQ come from the germline V gene. V was shortened by 2 bases and J by 2 bases, with 11 bases between the two germline ends. This CDR3 contains 14 residues.

The CDR3 DNA is TGTGCCAGCAGTTTATTCTTGGGGCTGGAGTTCTCCTACGAGCAGTACTTC. Translated: CASSLFLGLEFSYEQYF. V usage is TRBV28 and J usage is TRBJ2-7; D is perhaps TRBD1 (5 bases). V was trimmed by 1 base and J by 0 bases, leaving 16 bases between them. Germline V gene lookup returns CDR1 MDHEN and CDR2 SYDVKM. The CDR3 contains 17 residues. Complete variable domain (other parts from reference TRBV28 and TRBJ2-7): DVKVTQSSRYLVKRTGEKVFLECVQDMDHENMFWYRQDPGLGLRLIYFSYDVKMKEKGDIPEGYSVSREKKERFSLILESASTNQTSMYLCASSLFLGLEFSYEQYFGPGTRLTVT.

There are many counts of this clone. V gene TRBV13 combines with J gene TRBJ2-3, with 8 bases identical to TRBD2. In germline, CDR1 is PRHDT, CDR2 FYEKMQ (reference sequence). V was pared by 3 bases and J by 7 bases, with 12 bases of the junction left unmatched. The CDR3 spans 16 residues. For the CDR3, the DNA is TGTGCCAGCAGCTTTTTTTCGGGAGGGTCCACTAATACGCAGTATTTT. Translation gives CASSFFSGGSTNTQYF.

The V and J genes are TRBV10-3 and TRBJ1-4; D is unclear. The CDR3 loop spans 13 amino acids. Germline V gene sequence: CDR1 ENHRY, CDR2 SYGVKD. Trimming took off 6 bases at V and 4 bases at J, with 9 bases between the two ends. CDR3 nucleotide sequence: TGTGCCATCAGGGACCGGGATAATGAAAAACTGTTTTTT. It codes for CAIRDRDNEKLFF.

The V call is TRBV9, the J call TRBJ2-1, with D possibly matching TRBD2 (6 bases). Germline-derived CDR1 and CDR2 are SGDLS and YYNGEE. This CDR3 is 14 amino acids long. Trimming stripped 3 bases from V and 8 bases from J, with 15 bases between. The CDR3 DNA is TGTGCCAGCAGCGAAGGGACTCCGGGGGATGAGCAGTTCTTC. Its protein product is CASSEGTPGDEQFF.

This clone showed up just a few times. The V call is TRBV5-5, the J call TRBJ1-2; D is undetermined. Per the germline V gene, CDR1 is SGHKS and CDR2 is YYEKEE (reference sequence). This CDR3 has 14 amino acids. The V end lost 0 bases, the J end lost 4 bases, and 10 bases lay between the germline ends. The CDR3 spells CASSLAVRSYGYTF. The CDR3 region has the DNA TGTGCCAGCAGCTTGGCGGTCCGCTCCTATGGCTACACCTTC.

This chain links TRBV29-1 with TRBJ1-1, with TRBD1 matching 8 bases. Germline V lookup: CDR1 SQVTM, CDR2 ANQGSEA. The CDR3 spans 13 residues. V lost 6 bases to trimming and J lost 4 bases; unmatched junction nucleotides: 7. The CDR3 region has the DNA TGCAGCGTAATAACAGGGGGAATCACTGAAGCTTTCTTT. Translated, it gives CSVITGGITEAFF.

In nucleotides, the CDR3 is TGTGCCAGCAGCCCGGAGCAGGGATTCTACGAGCAGTACTTC. Its protein is CASSPEQGFYEQYF. The chain uses TRBV9 and TRBJ2-7; the D gene is possibly TRBD1 (5 bases). V lost 4 bases to trimming and J lost 3 bases, with 14 bases between them. This CDR3 region has 14 residues. Germline V CDR1 and CDR2: SGDLS, YYNGEE.

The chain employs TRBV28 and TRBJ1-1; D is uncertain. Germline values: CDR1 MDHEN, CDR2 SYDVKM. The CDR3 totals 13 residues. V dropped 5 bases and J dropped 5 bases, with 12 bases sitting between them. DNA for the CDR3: TGTGCCAGCAGTCCCATAGTGCGGACTGAAGCTTTCTTT. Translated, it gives CASSPIVRTEAFF. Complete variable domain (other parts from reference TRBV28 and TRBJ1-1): DVKVTQSSRYLVKRTGEKVFLECVQDMDHENMFWYRQDPGLGLRLIYFSYDVKMKEKGDIPEGYSVSREKKERFSLILESASTNQTSMYLCASSPIVRTEAFFGQGTRLTVV.

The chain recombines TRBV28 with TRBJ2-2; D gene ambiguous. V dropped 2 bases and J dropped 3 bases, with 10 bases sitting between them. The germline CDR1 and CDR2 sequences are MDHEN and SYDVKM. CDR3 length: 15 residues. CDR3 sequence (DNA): TGTGCCAGCAGTTTAGGCGGTCGGGACACCGGGGAGCTGTTTTTT. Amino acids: CASSLGGRDTGELFF.

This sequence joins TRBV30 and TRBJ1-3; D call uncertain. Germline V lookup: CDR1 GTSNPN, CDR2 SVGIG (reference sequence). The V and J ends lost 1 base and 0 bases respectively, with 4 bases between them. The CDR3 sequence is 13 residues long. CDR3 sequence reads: CAWSGVSGNTIYF. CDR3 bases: TGTGCCTGGAGTGGAGTCTCTGGAAACACCATATATTTT.

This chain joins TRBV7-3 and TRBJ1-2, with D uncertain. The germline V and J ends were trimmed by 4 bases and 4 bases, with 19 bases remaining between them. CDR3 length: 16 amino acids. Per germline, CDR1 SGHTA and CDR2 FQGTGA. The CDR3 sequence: CASSSDADRKIYGYTF. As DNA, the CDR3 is TGTGCCAGCAGCTCCGATGCGGATCGCAAGATCTATGGCTACACCTTC.

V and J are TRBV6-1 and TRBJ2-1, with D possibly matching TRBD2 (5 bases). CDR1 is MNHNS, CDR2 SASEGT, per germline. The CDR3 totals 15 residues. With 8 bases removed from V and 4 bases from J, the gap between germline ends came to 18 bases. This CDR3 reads CASGPPRAGYNEQFF. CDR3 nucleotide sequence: TGTGCCAGCGGCCCCCCGAGGGCCGGATACAATGAGCAGTTCTTC.

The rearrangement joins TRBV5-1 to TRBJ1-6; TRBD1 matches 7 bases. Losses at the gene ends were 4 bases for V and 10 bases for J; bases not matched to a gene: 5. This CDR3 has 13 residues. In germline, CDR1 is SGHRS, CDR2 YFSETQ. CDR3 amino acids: CASSLNRGSPLHF. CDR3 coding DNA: TGCGCCAGCAGCCTGAACAGGGGCTCACCCCTCCACTTT.

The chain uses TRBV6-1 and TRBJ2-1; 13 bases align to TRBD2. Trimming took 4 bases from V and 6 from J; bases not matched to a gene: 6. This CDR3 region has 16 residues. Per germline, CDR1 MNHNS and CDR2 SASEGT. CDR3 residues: CASSGLAGGRGNEQFF. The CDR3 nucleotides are TGTGCCAGCAGTGGACTAGCGGGAGGTAGGGGCAATGAGCAGTTCTTC.

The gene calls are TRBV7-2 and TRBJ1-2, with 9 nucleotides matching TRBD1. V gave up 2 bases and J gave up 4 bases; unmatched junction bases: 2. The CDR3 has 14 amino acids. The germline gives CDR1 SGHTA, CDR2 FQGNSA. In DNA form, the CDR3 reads TGTGCCAGCAGCTTAACGGGACAGGGCTATGGCTACACCTTC. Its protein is CASSLTGQGYGYTF.

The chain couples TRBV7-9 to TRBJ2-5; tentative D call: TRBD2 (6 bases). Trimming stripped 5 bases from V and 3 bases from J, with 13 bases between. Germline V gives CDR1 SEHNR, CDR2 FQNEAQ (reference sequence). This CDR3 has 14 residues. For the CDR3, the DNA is TGTGCCAGCAGCACCGGGACTTACGAAGAGACCCAGTACTTC. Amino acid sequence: CASSTGTYEETQYF.